These 27 T cell receptor beta chains originate from one sample sequenced in a study of radiotherapy plus CTLA-4 blockade in lung cancer. The data were produced by immunoSEQ multiplex PCR, yet TCRdb's version contains in-frame clones alone and is incomplete. The sample contains over 85,000 clones, just over 85% of which appear only once. This material consisted of peripheral blood, taken from a patient treated with radiotherapy plus ipilimumab. The receptor source for this set is a human donor with non-small cell lung cancer that progressed on radiotherapy plus ipilimumab.

The gene calls are TRBV21-1 and TRBJ2-7; the listed D gene, TRBD2, was not tested against the DNA. TRBV21-1 is a listed pseudogene. The CDR3 runs 15 residues. CDR3 in amino acids: CASSRWALAGYEQYF. The CDR3 DNA sequence: TGTGCCAGCAGCCGTTGGGCCCTAGCGGGTTACGAGCAGTACTTC.

CDR3 in amino acids: CASSYSSGGLDTQYF. CDR3 nucleotide sequence: TGTGCCAGCAGCTATTCTAGCGGGGGTCTGGATACGCAGTATTTT. The gene calls are TRBV11-2 and TRBJ2-3, with TRBD2 matching over 10 bases. The CDR3 totals 15 residues. Germline V gene lookup returns CDR1 SGHAT and CDR2 FQNNGV. Unmatched junction bases numbered 7, after V lost 4 bases and J lost 6 bases.

This chain joins TRBV25-1 and TRBJ1-1, with D possibly matching TRBD1 (6 bases). There are 13 residues in the CDR3. Trimming removed 5 bases at V and 3 bases at J, with 10 bases between. Germline CDR1 reads MGHDK; CDR2 reads SYGVNS. Here the CDR3 DNA reads TGTGCCAGCAGTCCAACAGGGTACACTGAAGCTTTCTTT. Translation gives CASSPTGYTEAFF.

The V and J genes are TRBV7-9 and TRBJ2-2; D possibly corresponds to TRBD2 (6 bases). The CDR3 has 12 residues. With 5 bases removed from V and 6 bases from J, the gap between germline ends came to 7 bases. Per germline, CDR1 SEHNR and CDR2 FQNEAQ (reference sequence). The CDR3 DNA is TGTGCCAGCAGCCCGGGGGCCGGGGAGCTGTTTTTT. It specifies CASSPGAGELFF. Full variable domain (missing parts from reference TRBV7-9 and TRBJ2-2): DTGVSQNPRHKITKRGQNVTFRCDPISEHNRLYWYRQTLGQGPEFLTYFQNEAQLEKSRLLSDRFSAERPKGSFSTLEIQRTEQGDSAMYLCASSPGAGELFFGEGSRLTVL.

This rearrangement joins TRBV19 to TRBJ1-3; D possibly corresponds to TRBD1 (5 bases). V shed 5 bases and J shed 0 bases, with 11 bases lying between them. Germline values: CDR1 LNHDA, CDR2 SQIVND (reference sequence). This CDR3 is built from 15 residues. CDR3 region: CASSPSTVSGNTIYF. The CDR3 DNA follows: TGTGCCAGTAGTCCATCGACAGTCTCTGGAAACACCATATATTTT.

The J gene is TRBJ1-3, the V gene TRBV19; D is unclear. This CDR3 has 14 amino acids. V gave up 2 bases and J gave up 4 bases, with 9 bases separating them. CDR1 is LNHDA, CDR2 SQIVND, per germline (reference sequence). CDR3 loop: CASSITWMGNTIYF. The CDR3 region has the DNA TGTGCCAGTAGTATAACTTGGATGGGAAACACCATATATTTT.

The V call is TRBV6-5, the J call TRBJ1-3; tentatively, D is TRBD1 (5 bases). CDR1 is MNHEY and CDR2 is SVGAGI in the germline V gene. Trimming stripped 6 bases from V and 2 bases from J, with 11 bases between. The CDR3 is 14 amino acids. CDR3 bases: TGTGCCAGCAGGCGGGCGACAGCTGGAAACACCATATATTTT. This encodes CASRRATAGNTIYF.

This chain connects TRBV2 to TRBJ2-4; D might be TRBD2 (6 bases). The CDR3 consists of 13 residues. V lost 9 bases to trimming and J lost 6 bases, with 15 bases between them. Per the germline V gene, CDR1 is SNHLY and CDR2 is FYNNEI. DNA of the CDR3: TGTGCCAGTAACGCCTTGGGGGGAAACATTCAGTACTTC. It codes for CASNALGGNIQYF.

This clone was counted between two and nine times. The chain has TRBV13 and TRBJ1-1, with a possible D match to TRBD1 (5 bases). There are 12 residues in the CDR3. Per germline, CDR1 PRHDT and CDR2 FYEKMQ (reference sequence). V was trimmed by 3 bases and J by 8 bases, leaving 10 bases between them. The CDR3 DNA is TGTGCCAGCAGCTTGGGGACTTTGGAAGCTTTCTTT. This gives the protein CASSLGTLEAFF. Full variable domain (rest looked up from reference TRBV13 and TRBJ1-1): AAGVIQSPRHLIKEKRETATLKCYPIPRHDTVYWYQQGPGQDPQFLISFYEKMQSDKGSIPDRFSAQQFSDYHSELNMSSLELGDSALYFCASSLGTLEAFFGQGTRLTVV.

V and J are TRBV18 and TRBJ1-5; 10 nucleotides match TRBD1. There are 16 residues in the CDR3. CDR1 and CDR2 from the germline V gene are KGHSH and LQKENI. The V and J ends lost 6 bases and 6 bases, in that order; junction bases with no gene match: 11. The CDR3 loop is CASSFGQGEYTQPQHF. Here the CDR3 DNA reads TGTGCCAGCTCCTTTGGACAGGGGGAATACACTCAGCCCCAGCATTTT.

The rearrangement uses TRBV4-1 and TRBJ2-3; 10 positions agree with TRBD1. This CDR3 spans 17 amino acids. The ends lost 0 bases at V and 6 bases at J; junction bases unmatched: 9. Germline CDR1 is MGHRA and CDR2 is YSYEKL. CDR3 sequence: CASSQDFRAGQGDTQYF. The CDR3 coding sequence is TGCGCCAGCAGCCAAGATTTCAGAGCGGGACAGGGGGATACGCAGTATTTT.

The rearrangement links TRBV6-1 to TRBJ1-2; D gene ambiguous. Germline CDR1 and CDR2: MNHNS and SASEGT. V dropped 2 bases and J dropped 4 bases, with 8 bases sitting between them. The CDR3 runs to 13 residues. CDR3 protein: CASSELASYGYTF. The CDR3 DNA reads TGTGCCAGCAGTGAACTTGCCTCCTATGGCTACACCTTC.

The chain recombines TRBV29-1 with TRBJ2-5; D gene unclear. Germline assignment: CDR1 SQVTM and CDR2 ANQGSEA. The V and J ends lost 4 bases and 5 bases respectively, with 14 bases between them. The CDR3 spans 13 residues. The CDR3 loop reads CSVVKVGRETQYF. As DNA, the CDR3 is TGCAGCGTTGTGAAAGTTGGCCGCGAGACCCAGTACTTC.

This chain connects TRBV10-3 to TRBJ2-5; 12 nucleotides agree with TRBD2. The V and J ends lost 4 bases and 0 bases, in that order; junction bases with no gene match: 3. The length of the CDR3 is 16 residues. Germline CDR1 is ENHRY and CDR2 is SYGVKD. The CDR3 is CAISAGLAGYQETQYF. CDR3 bases: TGTGCCATCAGTGCCGGACTAGCGGGGTACCAAGAGACCCAGTACTTC.

The chain recombines TRBV18 with TRBJ2-7; 10 bases are shared with TRBD2. After removal of 3 bases from V and 7 bases from J, the junction contained 6 bases not matched to a gene. Per the germline V gene, CDR1 is KGHSH and CDR2 is LQKENI. The CDR3 loop spans 14 amino acids. The CDR3 DNA follows: TGTGCCAGCTCACCTGCTAGCGGGAGTGGAGAGCAGTACTTC. Its protein is CASSPASGSGEQYF.

The J gene is TRBJ2-7, the V gene TRBV23-1; TRBD2 matches at 9 bases. TRBV23-1 belongs to the ORF category, with a function that is uncertain. The trim removed 0 bases at V and 1 base at J, leaving 16 bases unmatched. This CDR3 region has 20 residues. Here the CDR3 DNA reads TGCGCCAGCAGTCAATCGCGTCCAGCGGGAGGTTGTTTATGGTCCTACGAGCAGTACTTC. Residues: CASSQSRPAGGCLWSYEQYF.

This sequence joins TRBV11-3 and TRBJ2-3; D uncertain. Germline-derived CDR1 and CDR2 are SGHNT and YENEEA. V was shortened by 0 bases and J by 1 base, with 11 bases between the two germline ends. There are 16 residues in the CDR3. The chain's CDR3 is CASSLDLASGTDTQYF. CDR3 DNA sequence: TGTGCCAGCAGCTTAGACTTGGCCTCAGGCACAGATACGCAGTATTTT.

The chain uses TRBV7-3 and TRBJ2-2; D is perhaps TRBD2 (6 bases). This CDR3 is built from 14 residues. The V end lost 4 bases, the J end lost 7 bases, and 13 bases lay between the germline ends. The germline gives CDR1 SGHTA, CDR2 FQGTGA. DNA of the CDR3: TGTGCCAGCAGCTCTCCTAGCGCGGGCGGGGAGCTGTTTTTT. Residues: CASSSPSAGGELFF.

This chain joins TRBV27 and TRBJ2-7, with 7 bases lining up with TRBD2. The CDR3 is made up of 15 amino acids. With V trimmed by 2 bases and J by 5 bases, 9 bases remained unmatched. Germline lookup yields CDR1 MNHEY and CDR2 SMNVEV (reference sequence). The CDR3 loop reads CASSLRGGRGDEQYF. CDR3 nucleotide sequence: TGTGCCAGCAGTTTACGGGGCGGGAGAGGAGACGAGCAGTACTTC.

A few counts support this clone. The chain links TRBV2 to TRBJ2-7, with 16 bases fitting TRBD2. The CDR3 length is 15 residues. CDR1 is SNHLY, CDR2 FYNNEI, per germline. With 1 base clipped from V and 9 bases from J, the junction kept 3 bases outside the gene matches. The DNA for the CDR3 is TGTGCCAGCAGTGAAGGGGGACTAGCGGGAGGGCCGCAGTACTTC. Encoded protein: CASSEGGLAGGPQYF.

The J gene is TRBJ2-5, the V gene TRBV9; either TRBD1 or TRBD2 may fit D (6 bases each). Germline values: CDR1 SGDLS, CDR2 YYNGEE. Trimming shortened V by 0 bases and J by 5 bases, and 20 bases separated the two germline ends. This CDR3 is 17 amino acids long. CDR3 protein: CASSVDLGGGVVETQYF. CDR3 bases: TGTGCCAGCAGCGTAGACTTAGGAGGGGGAGTGGTGGAGACCCAGTACTTC. The complete variable domain, with remaining parts taken from reference TRBV9 and TRBJ2-5, reads DSGVTQTPKHLITATGQRVTLRCSPRSGDLSVYWYQQSLDQGLQFLIQYYNGEERAKGNILERFSAQQFPDLHSELNLSSLELGDSALYFCASSVDLGGGVVETQYFGPGTRLLVL.

J is TRBJ1-5 and V is TRBV2; the D gene is possibly TRBD1 (5 bases). This CDR3 has 15 residues. CDR1 and CDR2 (germline): SNHLY, FYNNEI. V was clipped by 6 bases and J by 1 base, with 13 bases between them. The CDR3 sequence is CASRDQGLSNQPQHF. DNA of the CDR3: TGTGCCAGCAGGGATCAGGGCCTCAGCAATCAGCCCCAGCATTTT.

The chain uses TRBV5-1 and TRBJ1-1; TRBD1 might be the D (5 bases). This CDR3 spans 15 amino acids. Trimming removed 7 bases at V and 0 bases at J, with 16 bases between. Germline CDR1 SGHRS, CDR2 YFSETQ. The CDR3 nucleotides read TGCGCCAGCCTCCGGGACCCTTACCTGAACACTGAAGCTTTCTTT. Amino acids: CASLRDPYLNTEAFF.

This clone came up once. The chain couples TRBV6-6 to TRBJ2-7, with 12 nucleotides matching TRBD2. From germline, CDR1 is MNHNY and CDR2 SVGAGI (reference sequence). V was clipped by 2 bases and J by 7 bases; unmatched bases: 9. This CDR3 has 16 amino acids. Here the CDR3 DNA reads TGTGCCAGCAGTTACCCGGGACTAGCGGGCCGCCTAGAGCAGTACTTC. Its protein product is CASSYPGLAGRLEQYF.

The rearrangement uses TRBV6-5 and TRBJ2-7; 10 positions agree with TRBD1. V was clipped by 6 bases and J by 3 bases; unmatched bases: 5. The germline V gene has CDR1 MNHEY and CDR2 SVGAGI. The CDR3 is made up of 14 amino acids. The CDR3 region is CASRGTGDIYEQYF. The DNA for the CDR3 is TGTGCCAGCAGGGGGACAGGGGACATCTACGAGCAGTACTTC.

The CDR3 DNA sequence: TGTGCCAGCAGCCGACAGAAATTTAACTATGGCTACACCTTC. Protein sequence: CASSRQKFNYGYTF. The J gene is TRBJ1-2, the V gene TRBV6-5; D is perhaps TRBD1 (5 bases). The germline V and J ends were trimmed by 6 bases and 1 base, with 12 bases remaining between them. CDR1 is MNHEY, CDR2 SVGAGI, per germline. The CDR3 spans 14 residues.

J is TRBJ1-2 and V is TRBV5-1, with 8 nucleotides matching TRBD1. Germline V gene lookup returns CDR1 SGHRS and CDR2 YFSETQ. The junction had 11 bases not matched to a gene; V was cut back by 4 bases and J by 6 bases. CDR3 length: 15 amino acids. The CDR3 here is CASSPTSQDRDGYTF. CDR3 bases: TGCGCCAGCAGCCCCACCAGCCAGGACAGGGATGGCTACACCTTC.